The source of this TCR beta chain is a study of tumor-infiltrating lymphocytes in primary liver carcinoma. Study at large: Staging of the tumors gave T1-T3 N0M0, with widths of roughly 4.2 to 11 cm. In every tissue type, samples returned a similar yield of roughly 3.65 to 8 million productive TCRbeta reads.

There are a few counts of this clonotype. From unsorted bulk tissue weighing about 20-31 mg, DNA and RNA were co-extracted. Patients had primary liver carcinoma treated by surgical resection. Among the patients, all had chronic HBV infection and none had been treated. With roughly 540 ng total RNA as template and a constant-region primer, TCR beta cDNA was made. Libraries for TCR beta were built through three nested multiplex PCR rounds, which together made up a slightly modified ARM-PCR procedure. The opening two PCR rounds, ten to eleven cycles each, paired TRBV1-TRBV30 forward primers with a C-beta reverse primer. TCRdb analysed the multiplex PCR reads with MiXCR anew, one entry per CDR3 protein. This repertoire shows fewer than 85,000 distinct CDR3 sequences, roughly 69% found once; its top ten account for 26%. The CDR3 sequence is 15 residues long. V was pared by 4 bases and J by 5 bases, with 9 bases of the junction left unmatched. The V gene's germline CDR1 is MNHEY and CDR2 SVGEGT.

The chain recombines TRBV6-2 or TRBV6-3 with TRBJ1-1; 8 positions match TRBD1. The sequencing sample was made of tumor-adjacent normal liver tissue. The receptor was isolated from a man aged 40-49 years with primary liver carcinoma and hepatitis B virus infection. The CDR3 nucleotides are TGTGCCAGCAGTTCGCAGGGGGCAGGCACGACTGAAGCTTTCTTT. It translates to CASSSQGAGTTEAFF.